The TCR beta chain under discussion was sequenced for a study of T cells in localized non-small cell lung cancer. Trimming pared 6 bases from V and 2 bases from J, leaving 10 bases between. From germline, CDR1 is SGHAT and CDR2 FQNNGV. The CDR3 has 13 residues. This clone was detected once. The target antigen is unknown. Profiling relied on immunoSEQ multiplex PCR, and the TCRdb table lists in-frame clones only, not all of them. This table has 65,000 or so clones, roughly 76% appearing once. Study results and limitations: Sequencing was restricted to one tumor region; therefore, heterogeneity remains possible. Among the top 100 tumor clones, a median about 57 appeared in adjacent lung. With higher T cell density in blood came longer overall survival.

The source of this sequence is a man aged 35 to 69 with stage II lung adenocarcinoma. J is TRBJ2-5 and V is TRBV11-2; possible D gene TRBD2, 5 bases. Here the sequenced sample was PBMCs, taken before any cancer treatment. CDR3 protein: CASRTTRQETQYF. The CDR3 DNA reads TGTGCCAGCAGGACAACTAGACAAGAGACCCAGTACTTC.